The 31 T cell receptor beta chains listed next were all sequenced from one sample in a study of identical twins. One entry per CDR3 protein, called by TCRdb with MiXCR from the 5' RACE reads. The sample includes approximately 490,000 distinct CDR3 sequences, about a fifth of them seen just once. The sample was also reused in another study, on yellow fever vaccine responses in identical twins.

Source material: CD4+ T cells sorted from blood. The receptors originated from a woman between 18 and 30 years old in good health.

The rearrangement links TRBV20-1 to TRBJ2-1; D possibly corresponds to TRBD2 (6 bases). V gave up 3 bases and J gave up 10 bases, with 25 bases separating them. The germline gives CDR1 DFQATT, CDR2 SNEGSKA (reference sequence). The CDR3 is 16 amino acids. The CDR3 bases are TGCAGTGCTAGGGGGCTAGCGCCTAATAAACAATGGGAGCAGTTCTTC. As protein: CSARGLAPNKQWEQFF.

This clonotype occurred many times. This CDR3 reads CASSRGGETQYF. The CDR3 coding sequence is TGTGCCAGCAGCCGCGGGGGTGAGACCCAGTACTTC. The chain joins TRBV27 to TRBJ2-5, with 7 bases identical to TRBD2. This CDR3 has 12 residues. Germline CDR1 MNHEY, CDR2 SMNVEV (reference sequence). V shed 6 bases and J 5 bases; nucleotides not matched to a gene: 3.

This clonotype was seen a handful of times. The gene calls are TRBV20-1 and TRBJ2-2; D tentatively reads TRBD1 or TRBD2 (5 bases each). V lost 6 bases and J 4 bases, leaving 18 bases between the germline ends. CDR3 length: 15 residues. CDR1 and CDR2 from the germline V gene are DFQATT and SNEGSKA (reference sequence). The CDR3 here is CSAPGTQPFTGELFF. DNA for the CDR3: TGCAGTGCCCCCGGGACCCAACCTTTCACCGGGGAGCTGTTTTTT.

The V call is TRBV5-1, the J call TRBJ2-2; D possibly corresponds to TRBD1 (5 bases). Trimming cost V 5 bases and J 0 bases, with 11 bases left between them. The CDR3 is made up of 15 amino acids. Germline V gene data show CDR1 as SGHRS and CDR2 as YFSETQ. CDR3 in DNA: TGCGCCAGCAGACCGGACAATTCGAACACCGGGGAGCTGTTTTTT. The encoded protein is CASRPDNSNTGELFF.

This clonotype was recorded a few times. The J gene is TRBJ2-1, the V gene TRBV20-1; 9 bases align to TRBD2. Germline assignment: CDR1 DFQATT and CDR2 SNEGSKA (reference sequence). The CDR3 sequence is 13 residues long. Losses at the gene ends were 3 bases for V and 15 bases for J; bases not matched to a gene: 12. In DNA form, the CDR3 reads TGCAGTGCTAGCCTAGCGGGAATAGCAAGACGGTTCTTC. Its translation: CSASLAGIARRFF.

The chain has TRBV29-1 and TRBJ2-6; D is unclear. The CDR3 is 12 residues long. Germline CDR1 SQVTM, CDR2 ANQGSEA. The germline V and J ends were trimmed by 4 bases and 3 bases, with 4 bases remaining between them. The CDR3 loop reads CSVVGGANVLTF. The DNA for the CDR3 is TGCAGCGTTGTGGGTGGGGCCAACGTCCTGACTTTC.

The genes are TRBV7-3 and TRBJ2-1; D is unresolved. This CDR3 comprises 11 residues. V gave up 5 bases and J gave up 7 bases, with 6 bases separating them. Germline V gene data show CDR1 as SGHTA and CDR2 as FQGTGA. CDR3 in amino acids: CASSVENEQFF. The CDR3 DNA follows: TGTGCCAGCAGCGTAGAAAATGAGCAGTTCTTC. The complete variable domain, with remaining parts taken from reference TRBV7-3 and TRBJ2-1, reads GAGVSQTPSNKVTEKGKYVELRCDPISGHTALYWYRQSLGQGPEFLIYFQGTGAADDSGLPNDRFFAVRPEGSVSTLKIQRTERGDSAVYLCASSVENEQFFGPGTRLTVL.

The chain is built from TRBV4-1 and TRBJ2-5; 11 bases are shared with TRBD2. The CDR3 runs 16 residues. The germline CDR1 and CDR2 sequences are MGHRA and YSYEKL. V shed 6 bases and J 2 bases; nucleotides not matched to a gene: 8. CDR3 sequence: CASRHLAGGTQETQYF. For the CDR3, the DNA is TGCGCCAGCAGGCATCTAGCGGGGGGAACTCAAGAGACCCAGTACTTC.

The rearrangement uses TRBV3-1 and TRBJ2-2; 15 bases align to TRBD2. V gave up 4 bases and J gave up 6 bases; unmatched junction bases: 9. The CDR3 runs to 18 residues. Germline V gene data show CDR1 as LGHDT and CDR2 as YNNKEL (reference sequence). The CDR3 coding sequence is TGTGCCAGCAGCCGGAAAGGACTAGCGGGGGGGCTTCCCGGGGAGCTGTTTTTT. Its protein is CASSRKGLAGGLPGELFF.

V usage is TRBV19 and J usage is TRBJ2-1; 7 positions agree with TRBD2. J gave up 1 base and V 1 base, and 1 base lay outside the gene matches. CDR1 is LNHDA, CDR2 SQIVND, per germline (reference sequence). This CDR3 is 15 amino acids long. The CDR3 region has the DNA TGTGCCAGTAGTATAGCGGGAGGTTCCTACAATGAGCAGTTCTTC. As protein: CASSIAGGSYNEQFF.

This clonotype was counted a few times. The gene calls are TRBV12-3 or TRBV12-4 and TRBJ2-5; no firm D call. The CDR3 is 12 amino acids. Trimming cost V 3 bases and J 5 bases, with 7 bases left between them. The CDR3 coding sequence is TGTGCCAGCAGTTTTAGCCGGGAGACCCAGTACTTC. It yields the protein CASSFSRETQYF.

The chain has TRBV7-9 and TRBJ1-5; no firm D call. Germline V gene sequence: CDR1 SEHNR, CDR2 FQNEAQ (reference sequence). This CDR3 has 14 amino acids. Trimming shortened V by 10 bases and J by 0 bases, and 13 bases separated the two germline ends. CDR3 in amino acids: CATGGVYSNQPQHF. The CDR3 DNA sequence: TGTGCCACCGGCGGGGTTTATAGCAATCAGCCCCAGCATTTT.

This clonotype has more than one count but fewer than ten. CDR3 amino acids: CASSDRVSYEQYV. CDR3 coding DNA: TGTGCCAGCAGCGACAGGGTTTCCTACGAGCAGTACGTC. This chain joins TRBV6-6 and TRBJ2-7; 7 positions match TRBD1. The J segment lost 1 base and the V segment lost 6 bases, leaving 3 bases of the junction unmatched. CDR1 and CDR2 from the germline V gene are MNHNY and SVGAGI (reference sequence). This CDR3 contains 13 residues.

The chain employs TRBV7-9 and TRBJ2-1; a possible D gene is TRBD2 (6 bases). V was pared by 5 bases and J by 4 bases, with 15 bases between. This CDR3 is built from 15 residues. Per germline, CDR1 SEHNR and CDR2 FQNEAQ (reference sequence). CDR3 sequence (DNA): TGTGCCAGCAGCACCCGTTTTGCGGGATACAATGAGCAGTTCTTC. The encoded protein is CASSTRFAGYNEQFF.

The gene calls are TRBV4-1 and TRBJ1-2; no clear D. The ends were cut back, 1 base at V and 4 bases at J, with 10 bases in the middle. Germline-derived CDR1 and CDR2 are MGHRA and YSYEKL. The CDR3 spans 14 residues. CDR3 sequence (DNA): TGCGCCAGCAGCCAAGGAACCATCTTCTATGGCTACACCTTC. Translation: CASSQGTIFYGYTF.

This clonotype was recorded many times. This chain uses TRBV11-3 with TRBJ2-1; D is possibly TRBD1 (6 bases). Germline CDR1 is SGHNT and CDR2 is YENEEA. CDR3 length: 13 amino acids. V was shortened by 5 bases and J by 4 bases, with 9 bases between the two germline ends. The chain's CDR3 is CASSQDRYNEQFF. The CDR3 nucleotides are TGTGCCAGCAGCCAGGACAGATACAATGAGCAGTTCTTC.

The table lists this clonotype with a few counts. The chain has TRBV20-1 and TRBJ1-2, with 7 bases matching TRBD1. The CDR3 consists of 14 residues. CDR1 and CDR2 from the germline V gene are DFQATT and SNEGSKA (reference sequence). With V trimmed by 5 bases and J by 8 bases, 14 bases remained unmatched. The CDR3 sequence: CSAGRTGGSGGYTF. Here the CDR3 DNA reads TGCAGTGCTGGTCGGACAGGCGGTTCCGGCGGCTACACCTTC.

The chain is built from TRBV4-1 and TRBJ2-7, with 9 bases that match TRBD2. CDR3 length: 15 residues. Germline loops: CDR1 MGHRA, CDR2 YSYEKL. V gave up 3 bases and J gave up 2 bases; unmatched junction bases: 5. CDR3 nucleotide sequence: TGCGCCAGCAGCCATATGCGGGAGGGCCCCTACGAGCAGTACTTC. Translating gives CASSHMREGPYEQYF.

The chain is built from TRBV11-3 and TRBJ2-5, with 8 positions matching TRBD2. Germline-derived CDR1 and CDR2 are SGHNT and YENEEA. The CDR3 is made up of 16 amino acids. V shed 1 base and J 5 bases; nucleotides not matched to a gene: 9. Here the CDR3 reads CASSLGGAGDGETQYF. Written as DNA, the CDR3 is TGTGCCAGCAGCTTAGGGGGAGCGGGAGACGGGGAGACCCAGTACTTC.

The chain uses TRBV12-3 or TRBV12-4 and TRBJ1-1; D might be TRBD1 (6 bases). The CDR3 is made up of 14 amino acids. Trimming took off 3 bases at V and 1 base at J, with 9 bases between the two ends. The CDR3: CASSFGTPNTEAFF. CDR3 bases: TGTGCCAGCAGTTTTGGGACACCGAACACTGAAGCTTTCTTT.

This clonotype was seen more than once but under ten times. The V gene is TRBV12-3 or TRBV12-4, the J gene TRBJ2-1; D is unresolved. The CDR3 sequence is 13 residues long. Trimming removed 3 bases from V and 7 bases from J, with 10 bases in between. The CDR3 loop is CASSFLDGNEQFF. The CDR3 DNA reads TGTGCCAGCAGTTTTTTGGACGGGAATGAGCAGTTCTTC.

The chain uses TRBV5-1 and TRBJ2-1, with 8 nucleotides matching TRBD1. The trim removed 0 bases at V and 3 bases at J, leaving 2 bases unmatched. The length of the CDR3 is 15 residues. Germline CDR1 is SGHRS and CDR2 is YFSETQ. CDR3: CASSLEGQVYNEQFF. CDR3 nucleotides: TGCGCCAGCAGCTTGGAGGGACAGGTCTACAATGAGCAGTTCTTC.

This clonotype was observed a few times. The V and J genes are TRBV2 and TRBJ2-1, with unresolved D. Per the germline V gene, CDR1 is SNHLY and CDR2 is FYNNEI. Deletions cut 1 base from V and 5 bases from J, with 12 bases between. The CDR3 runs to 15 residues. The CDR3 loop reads CASSEDRVLNNEQFF. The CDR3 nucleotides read TGTGCCAGCAGTGAAGATAGGGTTCTCAACAATGAGCAGTTCTTC.

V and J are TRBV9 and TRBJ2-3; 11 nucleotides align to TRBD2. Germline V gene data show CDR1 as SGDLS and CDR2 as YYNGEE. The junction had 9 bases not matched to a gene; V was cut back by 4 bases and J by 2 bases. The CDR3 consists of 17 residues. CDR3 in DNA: TGTGCCAGCAGCTACAGACAGGGACTAGCGGACACAGATACGCAGTATTTT. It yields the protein CASSYRQGLADTDTQYF. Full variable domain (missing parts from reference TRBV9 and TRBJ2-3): DSGVTQTPKHLITATGQRVTLRCSPRSGDLSVYWYQQSLDQGLQFLIQYYNGEERAKGNILERFSAQQFPDLHSELNLSSLELGDSALYFCASSYRQGLADTDTQYFGPGTRLTVL.

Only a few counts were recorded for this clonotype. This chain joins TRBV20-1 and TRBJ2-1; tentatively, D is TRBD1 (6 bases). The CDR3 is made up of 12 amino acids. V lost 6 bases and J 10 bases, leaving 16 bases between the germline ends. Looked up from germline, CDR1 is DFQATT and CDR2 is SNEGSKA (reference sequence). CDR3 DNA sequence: TGCAGTGCCGGGATGGGGGCTTGGGAGCAGTTCTTC. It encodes CSAGMGAWEQFF.

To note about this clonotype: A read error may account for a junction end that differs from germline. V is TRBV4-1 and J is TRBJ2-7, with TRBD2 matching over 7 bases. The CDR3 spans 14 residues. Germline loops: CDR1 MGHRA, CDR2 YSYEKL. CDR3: CASSQAVRDYGQYF. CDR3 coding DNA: TGCGCCAGCAGCCAGGCGGTGAGGGACTACGGGCAGTACTTC.

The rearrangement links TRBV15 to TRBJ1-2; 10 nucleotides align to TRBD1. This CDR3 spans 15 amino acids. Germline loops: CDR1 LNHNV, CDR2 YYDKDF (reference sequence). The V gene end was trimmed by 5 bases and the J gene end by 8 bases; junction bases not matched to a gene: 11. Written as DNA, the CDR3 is TGTGCCACCAGCTTGGGCGGACAGGGGGTGACGGGCTACACCTTC. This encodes CATSLGGQGVTGYTF.

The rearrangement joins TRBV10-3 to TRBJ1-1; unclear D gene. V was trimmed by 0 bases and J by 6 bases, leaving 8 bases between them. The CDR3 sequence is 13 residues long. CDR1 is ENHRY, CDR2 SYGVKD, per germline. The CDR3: CAISESGEPEAFF. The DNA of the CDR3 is TGTGCCATCAGTGAGTCCGGAGAGCCTGAAGCTTTCTTT.

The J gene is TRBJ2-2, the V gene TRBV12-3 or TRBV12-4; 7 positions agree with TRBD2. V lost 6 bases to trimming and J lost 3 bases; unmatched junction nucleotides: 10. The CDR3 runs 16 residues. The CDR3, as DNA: TGTGCCAGCAGCCCACCGGGGGGTCGGTACACCGGGGAGCTGTTTTTT. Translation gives CASSPPGGRYTGELFF.

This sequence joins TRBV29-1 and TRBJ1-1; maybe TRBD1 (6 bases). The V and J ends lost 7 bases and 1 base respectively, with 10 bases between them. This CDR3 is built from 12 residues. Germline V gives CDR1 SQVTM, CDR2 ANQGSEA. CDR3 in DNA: TGCAGCGCGGACAGCAAGAACACTGAAGCTTTCTTT. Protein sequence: CSADSKNTEAFF.

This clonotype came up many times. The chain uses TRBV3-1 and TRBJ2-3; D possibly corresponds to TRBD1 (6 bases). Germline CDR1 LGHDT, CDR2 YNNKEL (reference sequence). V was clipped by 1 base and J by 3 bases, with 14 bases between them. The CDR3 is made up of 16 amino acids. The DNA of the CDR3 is TGTGCCAGCAGCCAAGTTGGGTCACAGGGTACAGATACGCAGTATTTT. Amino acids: CASSQVGSQGTDTQYF.